Below are 24 T cell receptor beta chains sequenced from a single sample in a study of cytomegalovirus exposure and HLA in healthy donors. The PCR used 60 Vbeta and 13 Jbeta primers. The repertoire was sequenced with immunoSEQ multiplex PCR; TCRdb's copy has only in-frame clones and lacks some. The top ten hold roughly 2.8% of the sample, which has 170,000 or so clones, around 74% seen once. The specimen sequenced was PBMCs. The receptors were sampled from a male donor in good health and CMV-seronegative.

Remarks on this clone: Given the absence of the conserved phenylalanine or tryptophan at the CDR3 end, a read error is likely. The chain uses TRBV4-3 and TRBJ2-3; D unclear. Germline V lookup: CDR1 LGHNA, CDR2 YSLEER. Deletions cut 1 base from V and 1 base from J, with 9 bases between. The CDR3 runs to 15 residues. CDR3 nucleotides: TGCGCCAGCAGCCAAGGAGTAGTACGCACAGATACGCAGTATCTT. Translation: CASSQGVVRTDTQYL.

The chain carries TRBV4-3 and TRBJ2-1, with D uncertain. CDR3 length equals 16 residues. Trimming cost V 0 bases and J 4 bases, with 13 bases left between them. Germline V CDR1 and CDR2: LGHNA, YSLEER. CDR3 nucleotides: TGCGCCAGCAGCCAAGATAGCAGAGTGGAGTACAATGAGCAGTTCTTC. This encodes CASSQDSRVEYNEQFF.

The chain carries TRBV7-2 and TRBJ1-2; weak D call: TRBD1 (5 bases). With 1 base removed from V and 5 bases from J, the gap between germline ends came to 14 bases. Germline CDR1 reads SGHTA; CDR2 reads FQGNSA. The CDR3 is made up of 15 amino acids. CDR3 residues: CASSLVGGAEYGYTF. The CDR3 nucleotides read TGTGCCAGCAGCTTAGTTGGAGGGGCAGAGTATGGCTACACCTTC.

The gene calls are TRBV5-6 and TRBJ2-2; the match to TRBD1 covers 9 bases. Germline V lookup: CDR1 SGHDT, CDR2 YYEEEE. With V trimmed by 1 base and J by 7 bases, 8 bases remained unmatched. This CDR3 is built from 16 residues. The CDR3 DNA sequence: TGTGCCAGCAGCTTGCCCACAGGGGGCGGTGGCGGGGAGCTGTTTTTT. Translated, it gives CASSLPTGGGGGELFF.

Written as DNA, the CDR3 is TGTGCCAGCAGCTTAGCCCTTAAGGACAGGGGGCGTTCTCCTGACGGCTACACCTTC. Its translation is CASSLALKDRGRSPDGYTF. The chain joins TRBV7-9 to TRBJ1-2, with 11 bases matching TRBD1. V shed 0 bases and J 8 bases; nucleotides not matched to a gene: 17. CDR3 length: 19 residues. Germline-derived CDR1 and CDR2 are SEHNR and FQNEAQ (reference sequence).

This chain uses TRBV27 with TRBJ1-2; D is possibly TRBD1 (6 bases). V shed 8 bases and J shed 3 bases, with 16 bases lying between them. Germline CDR1 reads MNHEY; CDR2 reads SMNVEV (reference sequence). CDR3 length: 14 amino acids. DNA of the CDR3: TGTGCCAGCGTACGAAGGGGGGGTGACTATGGCTACACCTTC. It encodes CASVRRGGDYGYTF.

This clone was observed a handful of times. The J gene is TRBJ2-1, the V gene TRBV30; D is perhaps TRBD2 (5 bases). Trimming took 0 bases from V and 9 from J, leaving 12 bases between them. The V gene's germline CDR1 is GTSNPN and CDR2 SVGIG (reference sequence). The CDR3 contains 13 residues. CDR3 loop: CAWSVQLAGEQFF. The CDR3 DNA sequence: TGTGCCTGGAGTGTACAGTTGGCGGGTGAGCAGTTCTTC.

The chain employs TRBV11-2 and TRBJ2-3; 16 bases agree with TRBD2. CDR3 length: 17 residues. V shed 7 bases and J 1 base; nucleotides not matched to a gene: 5. CDR1 SGHAT and CDR2 FQNNGV come from the germline V gene. The CDR3 DNA sequence: TGTGCCAGCACCGGGACTAGCGGGGGGGCCCGCACAGATACGCAGTATTTT. Translation: CASTGTSGGARTDTQYF.

The chain uses TRBV27 and TRBJ1-1; 9 positions match TRBD1. The ends lost 5 bases at V and 1 base at J; junction bases unmatched: 5. Germline CDR1 reads MNHEY; CDR2 reads SMNVEV (reference sequence). The CDR3 runs 15 residues. In nucleotides, the CDR3 is TGTGCCAGCAGTAAGTACAGGGGGCCGAACACTGAAGCTTTCTTT. It yields the protein CASSKYRGPNTEAFF.

The V and J genes are TRBV4-1 and TRBJ1-5; D remains unclear. The CDR3 has 16 residues. The germline V and J ends were trimmed by 0 bases and 4 bases, with 13 bases remaining between them. Germline V CDR1 and CDR2: MGHRA, YSYEKL. CDR3 protein: CASSQEGGMSNQPQHF. The CDR3 nucleotides are TGCGCCAGCAGCCAAGAAGGAGGAATGTCGAATCAGCCCCAGCATTTT.

The chain links TRBV28 to TRBJ1-2, with D possibly being TRBD1 (5 bases). The V and J ends lost 7 bases and 4 bases respectively, with 16 bases between them. The CDR3 covers 14 residues. Germline V CDR1 and CDR2: MDHEN, SYDVKM. CDR3 residues: CASIQGGTGYGYTF. For the CDR3, the DNA is TGTGCCAGCATCCAGGGAGGGACGGGCTATGGCTACACCTTC.

The chain employs TRBV27 and TRBJ1-5; 7 bases fit TRBD1. J was trimmed by 6 bases and V by 2 bases; bases with no gene match: 4. CDR1 is MNHEY, CDR2 SMNVEV, per germline (reference sequence). The CDR3 is 14 residues long. For the CDR3, the DNA is TGTGCCAGCAGTTTAATAGGGGGCGGTCAGCCCCAGCATTTT. This gives the protein CASSLIGGGQPQHF.

V usage is TRBV28 and J usage is TRBJ1-6; D unclear. The CDR3 runs to 16 residues. Trimming removed 3 bases at V and 3 bases at J, with 12 bases between. CDR1 MDHEN and CDR2 SYDVKM come from the germline V gene. CDR3 DNA: TGTGCCAGCAGTTTGAGCCGTCTGCACTATAATTCACCCCTCCACTTT. It encodes CASSLSRLHYNSPLHF.

This chain links TRBV5-4 with TRBJ1-4, with 9 positions matching TRBD1. The ends lost 4 bases at V and 0 bases at J; junction bases unmatched: 7. The CDR3 runs to 17 residues. Germline values: CDR1 SGHNT, CDR2 YYREEE (reference sequence). This CDR3 is CASSPDRGWATNEKLFF. The CDR3, as DNA: TGTGCCAGCAGCCCGGACAGGGGCTGGGCAACTAATGAAAAACTGTTTTTT.

The chain employs TRBV30 and TRBJ1-4; TRBD1 matches at 10 bases. The CDR3 spans 13 residues. V shed 3 bases and J 8 bases; nucleotides not matched to a gene: 3. CDR1 is GTSNPN and CDR2 is SVGIG in the germline V gene (reference sequence). This CDR3 reads CAWRGTGVEKLFF. The CDR3 DNA is TGTGCCTGGAGGGGGACAGGGGTAGAAAAACTGTTTTTT.

This chain uses TRBV6-5 with TRBJ1-5, with TRBD1 matching over 9 bases. The trim removed 6 bases at V and 2 bases at J, leaving 5 bases unmatched. Germline CDR1 is MNHEY and CDR2 is SVGAGI. The CDR3 totals 15 residues. CDR3 nucleotides: TGTGCCAGCAGATTCCGGACAGGGGGCAATCAGCCCCAGCATTTT. Its protein is CASRFRTGGNQPQHF.

The CDR3 DNA sequence: TGTGCTAGTGGTTTAGCAGGCTCTGGAAACACCATATATTTT. Its translation: CASGLAGSGNTIYF. The chain uses TRBV12-5 and TRBJ1-3; the D is unclear. In germline, CDR1 is LGHNT, CDR2 FRNRAP. V lost 3 bases, J lost 0 bases, and 6 bases lay in between. The CDR3 has 14 amino acids.

As concerns this clone: Other DNA sequences in this sample translate to the same CDR3. This chain connects TRBV28 to TRBJ2-7; D call uncertain. Germline values: CDR1 MDHEN, CDR2 SYDVKM. This CDR3 is 12 amino acids long. The ends were cut back, 3 bases at V and 0 bases at J, with 3 bases in the middle. The CDR3 nucleotides read TGTGCCAGCAGTTTCTACTCCTACGAGCAGTACTTC. Translated, it gives CASSFYSYEQYF.

V usage is TRBV28 and J usage is TRBJ1-6; the D gene is possibly TRBD1 (6 bases). The CDR3 sequence is 17 residues long. V lost 5 bases to trimming and J lost 0 bases, with 14 bases between them. Germline CDR1 is MDHEN and CDR2 is SYDVKM. CDR3 loop: CASSTWTESSYNSPLHF. CDR3 nucleotide sequence: TGTGCCAGCAGTACCTGGACAGAGAGCTCCTATAATTCACCCCTCCACTTT.

The J gene is TRBJ1-5, the V gene TRBV25-1; D possibly corresponds to TRBD1 (5 bases). Germline V gene data show CDR1 as MGHDK and CDR2 as SYGVNS. This CDR3 contains 15 residues. Deletions cut 4 bases from V and 0 bases from J, with 10 bases between. CDR3 coding DNA: TGTGCCAGCAGTGGGACATTATATAGCAATCAGCCCCAGCATTTT. The encoded protein is CASSGTLYSNQPQHF.

CDR3 residues: CAWKDLGAGTEAFF. CDR3 sequence (DNA): TGTGCCTGGAAGGATCTGGGGGCGGGTACTGAAGCTTTCTTT. The rearrangement links TRBV30 to TRBJ1-1; a weak D match, TRBD1 (6 bases). CDR1 and CDR2 (germline): GTSNPN, SVGIG (reference sequence). V was trimmed by 4 bases and J by 5 bases, leaving 17 bases between them. This CDR3 has 14 residues.

The chain recombines TRBV29-1 with TRBJ2-1, with D unresolved. V lost 0 bases, J lost 2 bases, and 11 bases lay in between. The CDR3 is 15 residues long. Germline assignment: CDR1 SQVTM and CDR2 ANQGSEA. The CDR3 is CSVEDPRGTYNEQFF. CDR3 coding DNA: TGCAGCGTTGAAGATCCGCGAGGAACCTACAATGAGCAGTTCTTC.

As for this clone: The same CDR3 can be traced to other DNA sequences in this sample. The chain is built from TRBV7-2 and TRBJ2-7, with 7 bases identical to TRBD1. Looked up from germline, CDR1 is SGHTA and CDR2 is FQGNSA. After removal of 3 bases from V and 4 bases from J, the junction contained 6 bases not matched to a gene. CDR3 length: 14 amino acids. CDR3 amino acids: CASSLVQGSYEQYF. DNA of the CDR3: TGTGCCAGCAGCTTGGTACAGGGGTCATACGAGCAGTACTTC.

The chain employs TRBV5-5 and TRBJ1-5; D call uncertain. Looked up from germline, CDR1 is SGHKS and CDR2 is YYEKEE (reference sequence). The CDR3 is 14 amino acids. With 0 bases removed from V and 2 bases from J, the gap between germline ends came to 6 bases. The CDR3 protein is CASSLGSGNQPQHF. The DNA for the CDR3 is TGTGCCAGCAGCTTGGGATCAGGCAATCAGCCCCAGCATTTT.